This T cell receptor (beta chain) was found in a study of shared clonotypes between healthy human individuals. This was a deep-level run. Profiling relied on immunoSEQ multiplex PCR, and the TCRdb table lists in-frame clones only, not all of them. The data hold roughly 2 million clones, with 90% to 96% observed a single time. CD45RA-negative memory and CD45RA+ naive subsets were split from the CD4+ cells. Overall study results and limits: The four-donor shared clonotypes exceeded non-shared clonotypes in generation probability, with non-shared ones scoring lower. It was only blood that was sampled, and tissue repertoires likely differ.

Concerning this clone: Its antigen is undetermined.

The sequence came from a young man in good health. Sequences were obtained from naive CD4+ T cells sorted from blood. The subset is: CD45RA+ positively selected.

CDR3 nucleotide sequence: TGTGCCACCAAAGAAGGGGGCCCTGCGGGAAACACCATATATTTT. Its translation is CATKEGGPAGNTIYF. V gene TRBV28 combines with J gene TRBJ1-3, with 7 bases fitting TRBD1. CDR1 is MDHEN, CDR2 SYDVKM, per germline. The V segment lost 10 bases and the J segment 4 bases; nucleotides outside the gene matches: 13. The CDR3 is 15 amino acids.